This TCR beta chain was obtained from a study of CD8 T cells in ankylosing spondylitis. The study, taken as a whole, reports: A motif in TCR beta, a set of roughly eight highly homologous variants, appeared characteristic of ankylosing spondylitis blood. Disease-linked clones, CD8+, were relatively rare in peripheral blood. Clones linked to disease were reported to show significant enrichment in matched ankylosing spondylitis synovial fluid. There were earlier reports of some motif variants in reactive arthritis synovial fluid and blood.

The CDR3 is made up of 10 amino acids. Germline CDR1 and CDR2: KGHDR and SFDVKD. Trimming shortened V by 9 bases and J by 6 bases, and 4 bases separated the two germline ends. This clonotype was found a few times. Its antigen is as yet unknown. TCRdb redid the calling of the 5' RACE reads with MiXCR, one entry per CDR3 protein. The sample records 130,000 or so distinct CDR3 sequences, about 6.4% being singletons. The sequence came from a male donor with ankylosing spondylitis or in good health (not recorded which). Sequenced: blood, either unsorted or a sorted T cell fraction (not recorded which). The chain recombines TRBV24-1 with TRBJ2-2, with D unresolved. The CDR3, as DNA: TGTGCCACCGCCCCCGGGGAGCTGTTTTTT. This sequence encodes CATAPGELFF.